The 17 T cell receptor beta chains below were found in one sample sequenced in a study of early T cells in non-severe SARS-CoV-2 infection. MiXCR was run by TCRdb on the 5' RACE reads, yielding one entry per CDR3 protein. The sample records tens of thousands of distinct CDR3 sequences, roughly 16% being singletons. Sequences were obtained from whole blood. All receptors derive from an adult who was a healthcare worker with PCR-confirmed SARS-CoV-2 infection or an uninfected control (not recorded which).

V gene TRBV4-2 combines with J gene TRBJ2-2, with 12 bases that match TRBD2. Germline assignment: CDR1 LGHNA and CDR2 YNFKEQ. The CDR3 contains 17 residues. The V segment lost 4 bases and the J segment 6 bases; nucleotides outside the gene matches: 9. In DNA form, the CDR3 reads TGTGCCAGCAGCCGGCATCTGGGACTAGCGGGCGCCGGGGAGCTGTTTTTT. This gives the protein CASSRHLGLAGAGELFF.

The J gene is TRBJ2-7, the V gene TRBV7-6; TRBD2 might be the D (5 bases). Trimming took 1 base from V and 0 from J, leaving 13 bases between them. The CDR3 is 16 amino acids. Looked up from germline, CDR1 is SGHVS and CDR2 is FNYEAQ. CDR3 region: CASSLDPAVSSYEQYF. CDR3 bases: TGTGCCAGCAGCTTAGACCCAGCGGTGAGCTCCTACGAGCAGTACTTC.

The chain joins TRBV30 to TRBJ2-7; tentatively, D is TRBD1 (5 bases). V was pared by 0 bases and J by 2 bases, with 5 bases between. Germline loops: CDR1 GTSNPN, CDR2 SVGIG (reference sequence). The CDR3 has 12 amino acids. The DNA for the CDR3 is TGTGCCTGGAGTGTGACAGCCTACGAGCAGTACTTC. Translation gives CAWSVTAYEQYF.

This clonotype was counted only a few times. The chain links TRBV18 to TRBJ1-2, with 7 bases identical to TRBD1. The CDR3 spans 14 residues. After removal of 5 bases from V and 8 bases from J, the junction contained 11 bases not matched to a gene. The germline CDR1 and CDR2 sequences are KGHSH and LQKENI. CDR3 bases: TGTGCCAGCTCAGGACAGGAGAGCAGGTCCGGCTACACCTTC. Its protein is CASSGQESRSGYTF.

This rearrangement joins TRBV6-6 to TRBJ2-2; weak D call: TRBD2 (6 bases). CDR1 MNHNY and CDR2 SVGAGI come from the germline V gene (reference sequence). The CDR3 runs to 16 residues. V lost 4 bases and J lost 0, with 12 bases in between. The chain's CDR3 is CASSSPGLANTGELFF. The CDR3 region has the DNA TGTGCCAGCAGTTCTCCGGGACTCGCGAACACCGGGGAGCTGTTTTTT.

This clonotype was counted a few times. For the CDR3, the DNA is TGCGCCAGCAGGGGAGGCGCAGGGAACACTGAAGCTTTCTTT. This codes for CASRGGAGNTEAFF. The V gene is TRBV5-1, the J gene TRBJ1-1; D unclear. This CDR3 has 14 residues. V dropped 5 bases and J dropped 1 base, with 12 bases sitting between them. Germline V CDR1 and CDR2: SGHRS, YFSETQ.

V and J are TRBV6-6 and TRBJ2-3, with 9 nucleotides matching TRBD2. The CDR3 runs 13 residues. Germline assignment: CDR1 MNHNY and CDR2 SVGAGI (reference sequence). V was pared by 11 bases and J by 2 bases, with 5 bases of the junction left unmatched. In nucleotides, the CDR3 is TGTGCCGAGGCTAGCGGGATCACAGATACGCAGTATTTT. Its protein product is CAEASGITDTQYF.

V usage is TRBV5-1 and J usage is TRBJ2-5; weak D call: TRBD1 (5 bases). Trimming cost V 0 bases and J 0 bases, with 9 bases left between them. Germline CDR1 SGHRS, CDR2 YFSETQ. The CDR3 has 15 residues. The CDR3 here is CASSLGGHDQETQYF. The CDR3 nucleotides read TGCGCCAGCAGCTTGGGAGGACACGACCAAGAGACCCAGTACTTC. The full variable domain, completed using reference TRBV5-1 and TRBJ2-5, is KAGVTQTPRYLIKTRGQQVTLSCSPISGHRSVSWYQQTPGQGLQFLFEYFSETQRNKGNFPGRFSGRQFSNSRSEMNVSTLELGDSALYLCASSLGGHDQETQYFGPGTRLLVL.

This sequence joins TRBV7-3 and TRBJ2-3; 7 bases map to TRBD1. This CDR3 comprises 14 residues. J was trimmed by 3 bases and V by 5 bases; bases with no gene match: 5. CDR1 and CDR2 (germline): SGHTA, FQGTGA. The CDR3 coding sequence is TGTGCCAGCAGCCAACAGGGGAAAACAGATACGCAGTATTTT. This translates into CASSQQGKTDTQYF.

This clonotype was seen a few times. The chain is built from TRBV20-1 and TRBJ2-7; 8 nucleotides line up with TRBD2. Trimming took 0 bases from V and 1 from J; bases not matched to a gene: 2. The CDR3 runs to 14 residues. Per germline, CDR1 DFQATT and CDR2 SNEGSKA (reference sequence). CDR3 region: CSARDLAGSYEQYF. CDR3 sequence (DNA): TGCAGTGCTAGAGATTTAGCGGGGTCCTACGAGCAGTACTTC.

The J gene is TRBJ1-2, the V gene TRBV24-1; D not certain. Germline assignment: CDR1 KGHDR and CDR2 SFDVKD. Trimming took 7 bases from V and 5 from J, leaving 10 bases between them. This CDR3 is built from 12 residues. CDR3 bases: TGTGCCACCAGCACTGGGTCGTATGGCTACACCTTC. Protein sequence: CATSTGSYGYTF.

This clonotype has only a few counts. The chain recombines TRBV29-1 with TRBJ1-1, with 10 bases matching TRBD1. V was pared by 4 bases and J by 5 bases, with 4 bases of the junction left unmatched. The CDR3 extends over 13 amino acids. CDR1 is SQVTM, CDR2 ANQGSEA, per germline. CDR3 DNA sequence: TGCAGCGTTGGACAGGGGGCGAGTACTGAAGCTTTCTTT. Protein product: CSVGQGASTEAFF.

This clonotype was seen only a few times. The chain's CDR3 is CASRPGLLTGELFF. The CDR3 nucleotides are TGTGCCAGCAGGCCGGGACTCCTCACCGGGGAGCTGTTTTTT. The chain joins TRBV12-3 or TRBV12-4 to TRBJ2-2; tentative D call: TRBD2 (6 bases). This CDR3 is 14 amino acids long. V was shortened by 6 bases and J by 4 bases, with 12 bases between the two germline ends.

This clonotype was detected only a few times. The gene calls are TRBV15 and TRBJ2-2; possible D gene TRBD1, 5 bases. The germline V and J ends were trimmed by 0 bases and 2 bases, with 13 bases remaining between them. This CDR3 spans 17 amino acids. Germline V CDR1 and CDR2: LNHNV, YYDKDF (reference sequence). Here the CDR3 DNA reads TGTGCCACCAGCAGAGACTGGCCAGGGCAAAACACCGGGGAGCTGTTTTTT. Translated: CATSRDWPGQNTGELFF.

The rearrangement uses TRBV29-1 and TRBJ2-2, with a weak D call TRBD1 (5 bases). CDR1 is SQVTM and CDR2 is ANQGSEA in the germline V gene. V lost 4 bases and J 3 bases, leaving 9 bases between the germline ends. CDR3 length: 13 amino acids. The DNA for the CDR3 is TGCAGCGTTGTGGGCAGGGACACCGGGGAGCTGTTTTTT. Translation gives CSVVGRDTGELFF.

This clonotype was recorded a few times. The V call is TRBV6-2 or TRBV6-3, the J call TRBJ1-5; no clear D gene. The CDR3 has 13 amino acids. Trimming removed 9 bases at V and 4 bases at J, with 13 bases between. Germline values: CDR1 MNHEY, CDR2 SVGEGT. The CDR3 protein is CASRTDGNQPQHF. In DNA, the CDR3 is TGTGCCAGTAGAACGGACGGGAATCAGCCCCAGCATTTT.

This chain links TRBV14 with TRBJ2-7; TRBD1 is a possible D gene (6 bases). The CDR3 extends over 15 amino acids. Germline CDR1 is SGHDN and CDR2 is FVKESK. V shed 4 bases and J shed 3 bases, with 16 bases lying between them. As DNA, the CDR3 is TGTGCCAGCAGCCGACAGGCCTTTGGAAGCTACGAGCAGTACTTC. It yields the protein CASSRQAFGSYEQYF.